The 8 T cell receptor beta chains reported below all come from one sample, sequenced in a study of blood T cell repertoires in COVID-19 (dated by TCRdb to 2020 to 2022). Libraries were built with the immunoSEQ multiplex PCR assay. TCRdb's version of the immuneACCESS table is confined to in-frame rearrangements and falls short of the full clone set. An unresolved V gene accounts for under half of the shortfall where checked; the remainder is of unknown origin. The sample table contains approximately 220,000 clones; only one count was recorded for about nine tenths of them. Jointly, the top ten make up over 3% of the sample. The sequencing sample was made of PBMCs or T cells enriched from blood (not recorded which). The receptors were sampled from a middle-aged woman with acute COVID-19.

This clone came up once. This chain uses TRBV7-8 with TRBJ1-2; D is perhaps TRBD1 (5 bases). The CDR3 extends over 18 amino acids. V was shortened by 3 bases and J by 2 bases, with 22 bases between the two germline ends. CDR1 SGHVS and CDR2 FQNEAQ come from the germline V gene. The CDR3 spells CASSFMNYGGRVNYGYTF. CDR3 nucleotides: TGTGCCAGCAGCTTTATGAACTATGGGGGGAGGGTGAACTATGGCTACACCTTC.

The chain carries TRBV19 and TRBJ1-2; no clear D. V lost 3 bases and J lost 3, with 8 bases in between. CDR1 is LNHDA and CDR2 is SQIVND in the germline V gene (reference sequence). The CDR3 spans 13 residues. The CDR3 coding sequence is TGTGCCAGTAGTATCGGTCAGGACTATGGCTACACCTTC. Its protein product is CASSIGQDYGYTF. Looking up the rest from reference TRBV19 and TRBJ1-2 gives the full variable domain: DGGITQSPKYLFRKEGQNVTLSCEQNLNHDAMYWYRQDPGQGLRLIYYSQIVNDFQKGDIAEGYSVSREKKESFPLTVTSAQKNPTAFYLCASSIGQDYGYTFGSGTRLTVV.

This chain connects TRBV10-2 to TRBJ2-4, with 9 bases identical to TRBD1. Looked up from germline, CDR1 is WSHSY and CDR2 is SAAADI. This CDR3 region has 13 residues. Losses at the gene ends were 7 bases for V and 6 bases for J; bases not matched to a gene: 4. DNA for the CDR3: TGCGCCAGCACCGAGGACAGGGGAAACATTCAGTACTTC. Its protein product is CASTEDRGNIQYF.

The rearrangement joins TRBV6-5 to TRBJ2-1; 9 bases map to TRBD2. Germline values: CDR1 MNHEY, CDR2 SVGAGI. The CDR3 is 12 residues long. The ends lost 6 bases at V and 9 bases at J; junction bases unmatched: 3. The CDR3 loop reads CASRVAGAEQFF. The CDR3 bases are TGTGCCAGCAGAGTAGCGGGGGCTGAGCAGTTCTTC.

This sequence joins TRBV19 and TRBJ1-5; 9 bases agree with TRBD1. J lost 4 bases, V lost 8 bases, and 9 bases had no gene match. The germline V gene encodes CDR1 LNHDA and CDR2 SQIVND (reference sequence). The CDR3 is 15 amino acids. The CDR3 DNA follows: TGTGCCAGTCTCCAGACAGGGGGTGTAAATCAGCCCCAGCATTTT. Encoded protein: CASLQTGGVNQPQHF.

The rearrangement links TRBV9 to TRBJ1-4; D possibly corresponds to TRBD1 (6 bases). The CDR3 totals 15 residues. Between the trimmed V and J ends, which lost 0 bases and 8 bases, there was a span of 14 bases. Germline-derived CDR1 and CDR2 are SGDLS and YYNGEE. In DNA, the CDR3 is TGTGCCAGCAGCGTAGATCTTCGGACAGCAGAAAAACTGTTTTTT. Encoded protein: CASSVDLRTAEKLFF.

V and J are TRBV27 and TRBJ1-4; the D gene is possibly TRBD1 (6 bases). This CDR3 is 16 amino acids long. Per the germline V gene, CDR1 is MNHEY and CDR2 is SMNVEV (reference sequence). Trimming took 3 bases from V and 6 from J, leaving 17 bases between them. The CDR3 is CASSLSYGGRDEKLFF. The CDR3 DNA reads as TGTGCCAGCAGTTTGTCGTACGGGGGGCGCGATGAAAAACTGTTTTTT.

The chain is built from TRBV9 and TRBJ1-1, with 8 bases fitting TRBD1. The V gene end was trimmed by 0 bases and the J gene end by 6 bases; junction bases not matched to a gene: 10. This CDR3 contains 16 residues. CDR1 SGDLS and CDR2 YYNGEE come from the germline V gene. DNA of the CDR3: TGTGCCAGCAGCGTAGCACCGGACAGGGCCGGCGCTGAAGCTTTCTTT. Translation gives CASSVAPDRAGAEAFF.